The 9 T cell receptor beta chains presented below share a single source sample, sequenced in a study of blood T cell repertoires in COVID-19. Libraries were prepared by immunoSEQ multiplex PCR; TCRdb keeps only in-frame clonotypes and omits some of them. The sample holds roughly 260,000 clones, roughly 86% seen once. The specimen was peripheral blood. Receptor source: a man in his forties who had recovered from COVID-19.

This chain connects TRBV7-3 to TRBJ2-5; possibly TRBD2 for D (5 bases). CDR3 length equals 13 residues. Germline CDR1 reads SGHTA; CDR2 reads FQGTGA. Trimming removed 5 bases at V and 5 bases at J, with 12 bases between. This CDR3 is CASSPRWRETQYF. CDR3 nucleotides: TGTGCCAGCAGCCCCAGGTGGAGGGAGACCCAGTACTTC.

The chain combines TRBV7-9 with TRBJ1-2; 11 positions agree with TRBD1. The CDR3 spans 15 residues. The germline CDR1 and CDR2 sequences are SEHNR and FQNEAQ (reference sequence). Trimming took 5 bases from V and 5 from J; bases not matched to a gene: 7. The CDR3 DNA sequence: TGTGCCAGCAGCCTTCGGACAGGGGGCAGTTATGGCTACACCTTC. This sequence encodes CASSLRTGGSYGYTF.

The chain couples TRBV6-5 to TRBJ1-5; D remains unclear. The CDR3 runs 14 residues. Per the germline V gene, CDR1 is MNHEY and CDR2 is SVGAGI. The V end was cut by 2 bases, the J end by 0 bases, with 5 bases between. CDR3: CASSYLSSNQPQHF. CDR3 DNA sequence: TGTGCCAGCAGTTACCTCAGTAGCAATCAGCCCCAGCATTTT.

This sequence joins TRBV12-5 and TRBJ2-2; 7 nucleotides line up with TRBD2. Germline V CDR1 and CDR2: LGHNT, FRNRAP. Trimming took 7 bases from V and 4 from J; bases not matched to a gene: 15. The CDR3 length is 17 residues. CDR3 protein: CASVRPSPRGVTGELFF. The CDR3 nucleotides are TGTGCTAGTGTCCGCCCCTCGCCTCGGGGGGTCACCGGGGAGCTGTTTTTT.

The rearrangement uses TRBV7-9 and TRBJ2-2; no definite D call. Germline V gene lookup returns CDR1 SEHNR and CDR2 FQNEAQ (reference sequence). The CDR3 loop spans 14 amino acids. V lost 9 bases and J lost 1, with 12 bases in between. CDR3 nucleotide sequence: TGTGCCAGTGGTAGCTGGGTGAACACCGGGGAGCTGTTTTTT. Its protein product is CASGSWVNTGELFF.

The chain couples TRBV6-4 to TRBJ1-6; 9 nucleotides agree with TRBD1. The CDR3 length is 14 residues. The germline gives CDR1 MRHNA, CDR2 SNTAGT. Trimming removed 5 bases from V and 8 bases from J; junction bases left unmatched: 4. The DNA of the CDR3 is TGTGCCAGCAGTCTACAGGGGGCCCATTCACCCCTCCACTTT. This gives the protein CASSLQGAHSPLHF.

This chain joins TRBV29-1 and TRBJ2-5; possible D gene TRBD1, 6 bases. Germline V gene sequence: CDR1 SQVTM, CDR2 ANQGSEA. This CDR3 region has 11 residues. V was shortened by 8 bases and J by 2 bases, with 9 bases between the two germline ends. The CDR3 protein is CSLGQQETQYF. The CDR3 DNA follows: TGCAGCTTAGGACAGCAAGAGACCCAGTACTTC.

The gene calls are TRBV28 and TRBJ2-7; 15 positions agree with TRBD2. Germline V lookup: CDR1 MDHEN, CDR2 SYDVKM. Losses at the gene ends were 5 bases for V and 6 bases for J; bases not matched to a gene: 5. This CDR3 is 15 amino acids long. This chain's CDR3 is CASSPRTSGRAEQYF. The DNA for the CDR3 is TGTGCCAGCAGTCCTCGGACTAGCGGGAGGGCCGAGCAGTACTTC.

The chain recombines TRBV5-1 with TRBJ1-3, with D perhaps TRBD1 (6 bases). V shed 3 bases and J shed 0 bases, with 13 bases lying between them. The length of the CDR3 is 16 residues. Germline CDR1 and CDR2: SGHRS and YFSETQ. CDR3 sequence: CASSWSGTRSGNTIYF. The CDR3 bases are TGCGCCAGCAGCTGGAGCGGGACACGCTCTGGAAACACCATATATTTT.